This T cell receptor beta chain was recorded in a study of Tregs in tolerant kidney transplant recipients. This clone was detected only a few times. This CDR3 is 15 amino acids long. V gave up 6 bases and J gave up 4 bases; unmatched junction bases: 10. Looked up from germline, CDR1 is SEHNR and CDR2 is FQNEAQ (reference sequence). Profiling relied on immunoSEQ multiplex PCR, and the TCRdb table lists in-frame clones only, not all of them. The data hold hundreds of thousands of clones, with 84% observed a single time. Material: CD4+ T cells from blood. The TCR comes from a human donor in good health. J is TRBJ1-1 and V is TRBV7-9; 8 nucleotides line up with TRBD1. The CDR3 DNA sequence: TGTGCCAGCAGTGACACCGGGACAGGCGCCACTGAAGCTTTCTTT. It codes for CASSDTGTGATEAFF.